A single sample gave rise to the 8 T cell receptor beta chains below, sequenced in a study of T cell changes during pregnancy in multiple sclerosis. TCRdb's table, derived via immunoSEQ multiplex PCR, lists solely in-frame clones and lacks some. This sample has about 54,000 clones, with 75% to 95% found just once. Sequenced here: peripheral blood, sampled after pregnancy. These receptors all stem from a female donor in good health, enrolled as a control in a pregnancy study.

The chain carries TRBV25-1 and TRBJ1-2; TRBD1 agrees at 7 bases. Trimming cost V 1 base and J 6 bases; bases outside gene matches: 5. The CDR3 totals 14 residues. Germline-derived CDR1 and CDR2 are MGHDK and SYGVNS. For the CDR3, the DNA is TGTGCCAGCAGTGAATTTGAGGGGGCGGATGGCTACACCTTC. Encoded protein: CASSEFEGADGYTF.

The genes are TRBV19 and TRBJ2-5, with D unclear. The CDR3 has 13 residues. Germline CDR1 reads LNHDA; CDR2 reads SQIVND (reference sequence). Trimming cost V 3 bases and J 1 base, with 6 bases left between them. In nucleotides, the CDR3 is TGTGCCAGTAGTATTAACAGCCAAGAGACCCAGTACTTC. This translates into CASSINSQETQYF.

This chain links TRBV5-1 with TRBJ2-7; D might be TRBD1 (6 bases). Germline V CDR1 and CDR2: SGHRS, YFSETQ. V was clipped by 4 bases and J by 3 bases, with 20 bases between them. This CDR3 spans 16 amino acids. The CDR3 nucleotides are TGCGCCAGCAGCCCCACCGGGACAACAGGCATCTACGAGCAGTACTTC. Protein product: CASSPTGTTGIYEQYF.

The genes are TRBV7-9 and TRBJ2-1, with D possibly being TRBD1 (6 bases). V was cut by 4 bases and J by 8 bases, with 9 bases left in between. The CDR3 length is 12 residues. Looked up from germline, CDR1 is SEHNR and CDR2 is FQNEAQ (reference sequence). In nucleotides, the CDR3 is TGTGCCAGCAGCTACAGGGAATATGAGCAGTTCTTC. Translation gives CASSYREYEQFF.

This clone was seen once. The rearrangement uses TRBV4-2 and TRBJ1-4, with 9 bases lining up with TRBD1. V shed 1 base, J shed 12 bases, and the junction held 18 bases outside the gene matches. The germline gives CDR1 LGHNA, CDR2 YNFKEQ. The CDR3 contains 18 residues. The DNA for the CDR3 is TGTGCCAGCAGCCAAGCCACAAACCTTGGGACAGGGCTAGGGGAACTGTTTTTT. This encodes CASSQATNLGTGLGELFF.

The V call is TRBV18, the J call TRBJ2-7; 11 nucleotides line up with TRBD2. The CDR3 extends over 16 amino acids. Per the germline V gene, CDR1 is KGHSH and CDR2 is LQKENI. The J segment lost 10 bases and the V segment lost 3 bases, leaving 14 bases of the junction unmatched. CDR3 sequence: CASSPGLAGGNGEQYF. The CDR3 nucleotides read TGTGCCAGCTCACCCGGACTAGCGGGTGGGAATGGAGAACAGTACTTC.

At least ten counts were recorded for this clone. V and J are TRBV6-5 and TRBJ2-7; TRBD1 agrees at 7 bases. Germline CDR1 MNHEY, CDR2 SVGAGI. This CDR3 spans 14 amino acids. With V trimmed by 2 bases and J by 0 bases, 1 base remained unmatched. CDR3 in amino acids: CASSYGDSSYEQYF. In nucleotides, the CDR3 is TGTGCCAGCAGTTACGGGGACAGCTCCTACGAGCAGTACTTC.

The chain uses TRBV2 and TRBJ1-2, with a possible D match to TRBD1 (6 bases). This CDR3 comprises 13 residues. V lost 10 bases and J lost 3, with 15 bases in between. The germline CDR1 and CDR2 sequences are SNHLY and FYNNEI. CDR3 sequence: CAILGAGYYGYTF. CDR3 in DNA: TGTGCCATCTTGGGGGCAGGATACTATGGCTACACCTTC.